This T cell receptor (beta chain) was identified during a study of T cells in Graves' hyperthyroidism and ophthalmopathy. General observations from the study: Expanded thyroid clonotypes (above 0.001) were mostly also found in blood.

To note about this clonotype: Its cognate antigen is unknown.

Germline assignment: CDR1 SEHNR and CDR2 FQNEAQ (reference sequence). The V gene lost 7 bases and the J gene lost 5 bases, with 15 bases spanning the gap. The CDR3 covers 13 residues. Amplified TCR beta CDR3 regions came from RNA transcripts. When the TCR CDR3 underwent first-round RT-PCR, the HTBI primer set was used. TCRdb itself ran the multiplex PCR reads through MiXCR, one entry per CDR3 protein. The sample contains hundreds of thousands of distinct CDR3 sequences, about 45% of which appear only once. It was uncontrolled infection, other autoimmune disease, pregnancy or lactation that excluded patients.

The source of this sequence is an adult man with Graves' disease, either hyperthyroidism or ophthalmopathy (not recorded which). This sequence joins TRBV7-9 and TRBJ2-7; the D gene is possibly TRBD1 (6 bases). The sequenced sample was peripheral blood or thyroid tissue (not recorded which). The CDR3, as DNA: TGTGCCAGCATCAGGGACACCCCCCACGAGCAGTACTTC. Amino acids: CASIRDTPHEQYF.